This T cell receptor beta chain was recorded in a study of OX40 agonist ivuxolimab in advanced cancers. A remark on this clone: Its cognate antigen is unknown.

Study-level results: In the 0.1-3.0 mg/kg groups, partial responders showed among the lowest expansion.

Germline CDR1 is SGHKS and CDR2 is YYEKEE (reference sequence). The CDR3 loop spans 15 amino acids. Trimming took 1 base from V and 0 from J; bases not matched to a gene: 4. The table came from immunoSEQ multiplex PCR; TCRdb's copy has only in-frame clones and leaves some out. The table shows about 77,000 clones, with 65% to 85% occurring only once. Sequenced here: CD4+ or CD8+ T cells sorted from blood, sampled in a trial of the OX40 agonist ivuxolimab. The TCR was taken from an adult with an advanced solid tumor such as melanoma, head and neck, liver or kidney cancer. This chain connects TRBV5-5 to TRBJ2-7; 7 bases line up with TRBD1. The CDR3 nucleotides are TGTGCCAGCAGCTTGCTCCGGGACAGCTCCTACGAGCAGTACTTC. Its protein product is CASSLLRDSSYEQYF.